These T cell receptor beta chains were read from a single sample in a study of OX40 agonist ivuxolimab in advanced cancers. Profiled with immunoSEQ multiplex PCR; TCRdb holds only in-frame clones, not every one. Here the sample spans 90,000 to 100,000 clones, around nine tenths being singletons. The sample in question was CD4+ or CD8+ T cells sorted from blood, obtained in a trial of the OX40 agonist ivuxolimab. These receptors all come from an adult with an advanced solid tumor such as melanoma, head and neck, liver or kidney cancer. Each CDR3 is given with its conserved first and last residue.

CDR3: CASSITLQGAPEKLFF
V: TRBV19
J: TRBJ1-4
length: 16

CDR3: CASSYRDRGYTF
V: TRBV6-5
J: TRBJ1-2
length: 12

CDR3: CASSALQMNTEAFF
V: TRBV28
J: TRBJ1-1
length: 14

CDR3: CASSRVGAGSGANVLTF
V: TRBV7-2
J: TRBJ2-6
length: 17

CDR3: CASSVPPYSNQPQHF
V: TRBV6-1
J: TRBJ1-5
length: 15

CDR3: CASLRGGTDTQYF
V: TRBV6-5
J: TRBJ2-3
length: 13

CDR3: CASSWAGGYTEAFF
V: TRBV27
J: TRBJ1-1
length: 14

CDR3: CASSLWPFRASGISEQYF
V: TRBV27
J: TRBJ2-7
length: 18

CDR3: CASRPRVGGYTF
V: TRBV6-1
J: TRBJ1-2
length: 12

CDR3: CASQRQVEYGYTF
V: TRBV19
J: TRBJ1-2
length: 13

CDR3: CASSFLGVRQPQHF
V: TRBV6-5
J: TRBJ1-5
length: 14

CDR3: CASSLSAALAGANVLTF
V: TRBV5-4
J: TRBJ2-6
length: 17

CDR3: CASTIYGGSSGNTIYF
V: TRBV28
J: TRBJ1-3
length: 16

CDR3: CASSPSSRGLNTEAFF
V: TRBV18
J: TRBJ1-1
length: 16

CDR3: CASSPSGDLNTEAFF
V: TRBV18
J: TRBJ1-1
length: 15

CDR3: CASSQEDVSGGTGYTF
V: TRBV4-2
J: TRBJ1-2
length: 16

CDR3: CASSLEADGGATYEQYF
V: TRBV7-6
J: TRBJ2-7
length: 17

CDR3: CASSHSGVGLGNTIYF
V: TRBV7-9
J: TRBJ1-3
length: 16

CDR3: CASSEWDGYNEQFF
V: TRBV6-4
J: TRBJ2-1
length: 14

CDR3: CASRPGQGTGELFF
V: TRBV6-6
J: TRBJ2-2
length: 14

CDR3: CASSVDGGHNQPQHF
V: TRBV9
J: TRBJ1-5
length: 15

CDR3: CASSPHGRSTTF
V: TRBV28
J: TRBJ1-2
length: 12

CDR3: CASSFPDREDYEQYF
V: TRBV5-1
J: TRBJ2-7
length: 15

CDR3: CASSQDVSNQPQHF
V: TRBV18
J: TRBJ1-5
length: 14

CDR3: CASTSRGPPQETQYF
V: TRBV5-1
J: TRBJ2-5
length: 15

CDR3: CASGSGLGLTYEQYF
V: TRBV12-5
J: TRBJ2-7
length: 15

CDR3: CASSFMMNNQPQHF
V: TRBV5-6
J: TRBJ1-5
length: 14

CDR3: CASSFGTLQPQHF
V: TRBV28
J: TRBJ1-5
length: 13

CDR3: CASSPVGTGVSPLHF
V: TRBV6-1
J: TRBJ1-6
length: 15

CDR3: CASSLPGTGGRGELFF
V: TRBV19
J: TRBJ2-2
length: 16

CDR3: CASSSMGTGSYEQYF
V: TRBV6-5
J: TRBJ2-7
length: 15

CDR3: CASSFYNEKLFF
V: TRBV7-2
J: TRBJ1-4
length: 12

CDR3: CATASVGNSPLHF
V: TRBV2
J: TRBJ1-6
length: 13

CDR3: CASSVGGDRGQGVRSTEAFF
V: TRBV10-2
J: TRBJ1-1
length: 20

CDR3: CASSANRGGGAQYF
V: TRBV14
J: TRBJ2-3
length: 14

CDR3: CASSQLQENTEAFF
V: TRBV18
J: TRBJ1-1
length: 14

CDR3: CASSLSQETQYF
V: TRBV5-1
J: TRBJ2-5
length: 12

CDR3: CASSRTRFYGTPHEQYF
V: TRBV21-1
J: TRBJ2-7
length: 17

CDR3: CASSPGSTAGDTQYF
V: TRBV11-1
J: TRBJ2-3
length: 15

CDR3: CASSSRDSSGNTIYF
V: TRBV7-6
J: TRBJ1-3
length: 15